A selection of T cell receptor beta chains follows, all from one sample in a study of CD8+ T cells in alopecia areata. Produced via immunoSEQ multiplex PCR; TCRdb's table is partial and in-frame only. The sample has around 100,000 clones, 55% to 60% seen once. This specimen consisted of CD4+ T cells sorted from blood, obtained at week 24, from a patient treated with tofacitinib. Receptors were obtained from a human donor with alopecia areata. CDR3s include the opening cysteine and the closing phenylalanine or tryptophan. D genes are given only for firm matches. Clone size is shown for a subset of rows, as once, few, many or a class of expanded clone.

V gene: TRBV5-1
CDR3 length: 15
clone size: .
D gene: TRBD1
J gene: TRBJ2-7
CDR3 protein: CASSLMGTDTYEQYF
CDR3 DNA: TGCGCCAGCAGCTTGATGGGGACAGACACCTACGAGCAGTACTTC

V gene: TRBV2
CDR3 length: 14
clone size: .
D gene: .
J gene: TRBJ2-2
CDR3 protein: CASSEGFNTGELFF
CDR3 DNA: TGTGCCAGCAGTGAGGGGTTCAACACCGGGGAGCTGTTTTTT

V gene: TRBV5-1
CDR3 length: 13
clone size: .
D gene: .
J gene: TRBJ1-1
CDR3 protein: CASKTDLNTEAFF
CDR3 DNA: TGCGCCAGCAAGACAGACTTGAACACTGAAGCTTTCTTT

V gene: TRBV30
CDR3 length: 13
clone size: .
D gene: .
J gene: TRBJ2-7
CDR3 protein: CAWGGTAAYEQYF
CDR3 DNA: TGTGCCTGGGGGGGGACGGCCGCCTACGAGCAGTACTTC

V gene: TRBV11-2
CDR3 length: 14
clone size: .
D gene: .
J gene: TRBJ2-7
CDR3 protein: CASSFLPGSYEQYF
CDR3 DNA: TGTGCCAGCAGCTTCCTTCCGGGCTCCTACGAGCAGTACTTC

V gene: TRBV18
CDR3 length: 13
clone size: .
D gene: .
J gene: TRBJ2-5
CDR3 protein: CASSQGPGETQYF
CDR3 DNA: TGTGCCAGCTCACAGGGGCCAGGAGAGACCCAGTACTTC

V gene: TRBV9
CDR3 length: 15
clone size: few
D gene: TRBD2
J gene: TRBJ2-1
CDR3 protein: CASSATSGSYNEQFF
CDR3 DNA: TGTGCCAGCAGCGCTACTAGCGGCTCCTACAATGAGCAGTTCTTC

V gene: TRBV2
CDR3 length: 13
clone size: .
D gene: .
J gene: TRBJ2-1
CDR3 protein: CASTAGGGSEQFF
CDR3 DNA: TGTGCCAGCACGGCCGGGGGTGGAAGTGAGCAGTTCTTC

V gene: TRBV4-1
CDR3 length: 17
clone size: .
D gene: TRBD1
J gene: TRBJ1-6
CDR3 protein: CASSQAPLGTANSPLHF
CDR3 DNA: TGCGCCAGCAGCCAAGCGCCCCTCGGGACAGCTAATTCACCCCTCCACTTT

V gene: TRBV7-2
CDR3 length: 13
clone size: .
D gene: .
J gene: TRBJ1-5
CDR3 protein: CASSYYSNQPQHF
CDR3 DNA: TGTGCCAGCAGCTATTATAGCAATCAGCCCCAGCATTTT

V gene: TRBV10-2
CDR3 length: 13
clone size: .
D gene: .
J gene: TRBJ2-7
CDR3 protein: CATTAEVSYEQYF
CDR3 DNA: TGCGCCACCACGGCGGAGGTCTCCTACGAGCAGTACTTC

V gene: TRBV7-9
CDR3 length: 15
clone size: .
D gene: .
J gene: TRBJ1-4
CDR3 protein: CASSTTDRKNEKLFF
CDR3 DNA: TGTGCCAGCAGCACTACCGACAGAAAAAATGAAAAACTGTTTTTT

V gene: TRBV10-3
CDR3 length: 15
clone size: .
D gene: TRBD1
J gene: TRBJ2-7
CDR3 protein: CAISRGQGNAYEQYF
CDR3 DNA: TGTGCCATCAGCCGGGGACAGGGAAATGCCTACGAGCAGTACTTC

V gene: TRBV29-1
CDR3 length: 11
clone size: .
D gene: TRBD1
J gene: TRBJ2-4
CDR3 protein: CSVDRQGFQYF
CDR3 DNA: TGCAGCGTTGATAGACAGGGCTTTCAGTACTTC

V gene: TRBV30
CDR3 length: 12
clone size: .
D gene: TRBD1
J gene: TRBJ1-2
CDR3 protein: CASTRDSYGYTF
CDR3 DNA: TGTGCCAGCACCCGGGACAGCTATGGCTACACCTTC

V gene: TRBV29-1
CDR3 length: 13
clone size: .
D gene: TRBD1
J gene: TRBJ2-7
CDR3 protein: CSVEDPLGGGEYF
CDR3 DNA: TGCAGCGTTGAAGATCCCCTAGGGGGCGGAGAGTACTTC

V gene: TRBV7-9
CDR3 length: 16
clone size: .
D gene: TRBD2
J gene: TRBJ2-5
CDR3 protein: CASSLGLAGGQETQYF
CDR3 DNA: TGTGCCAGCAGCTTGGGACTAGCGGGTGGACAAGAGACCCAGTACTTC

V gene: TRBV29-1
CDR3 length: 14
clone size: .
D gene: .
J gene: TRBJ2-7
CDR3 protein: CSVGGLSSSYEQYF
CDR3 DNA: TGCAGCGTTGGAGGACTCTCGAGCTCCTACGAGCAGTACTTC

V gene: TRBV7-9
CDR3 length: 15
clone size: .
D gene: .
J gene: TRBJ1-1
CDR3 protein: CASSLNRVGPREAFF
CDR3 DNA: TGTGCCAGCAGCTTAAACAGGGTTGGGCCGCGTGAAGCTTTCTTT

V gene: TRBV5-1
CDR3 length: 14
clone size: .
D gene: .
J gene: TRBJ2-7
CDR3 protein: CASSPDRGSYEQYF
CDR3 DNA: TGCGCCAGCAGTCCCGACAGAGGATCCTACGAGCAGTACTTC

V gene: TRBV7-2
CDR3 length: 15
clone size: .
D gene: .
J gene: TRBJ2-7
CDR3 protein: CASSSLRGGAYEQYF
CDR3 DNA: TGTGCCAGCAGCTCCCTCCGCGGAGGGGCCTACGAGCAGTACTTC

V gene: TRBV30
CDR3 length: 14
clone size: .
D gene: .
J gene: TRBJ2-5
CDR3 protein: CAWSAGGSRETQYF
CDR3 DNA: TGTGCCTGGAGTGCCGGGGGCAGTCGGGAGACCCAGTACTTC

V gene: TRBV6-6
CDR3 length: 14
clone size: few
D gene: .
J gene: TRBJ2-3
CDR3 protein: CASSYSGITDTQYF
CDR3 DNA: TGTGCCAGCAGTTACTCAGGGATCACAGATACGCAGTATTTT

V gene: TRBV29-1
CDR3 length: 11
clone size: .
D gene: .
J gene: TRBJ2-5
CDR3 protein: CSVRYTETQYF
CDR3 DNA: TGCAGCGTCCGTTATACGGAGACCCAGTACTTC

V gene: TRBV6-6
CDR3 length: 15
clone size: .
D gene: TRBD1
J gene: TRBJ2-3
CDR3 protein: CASSSWDRVTDTQYF
CDR3 DNA: TGTGCCAGCAGTTCCTGGGACAGGGTAACAGATACGCAGTATTTT

V gene: TRBV29-1
CDR3 length: 13
clone size: once
D gene: .
J gene: TRBJ1-5
CDR3 protein: CSAGGLGNQPQHF
CDR3 DNA: TGCAGCGCTGGGGGGCTCGGCAATCAGCCCCAGCATTTT

V gene: TRBV27
CDR3 length: 15
clone size: few
D gene: .
J gene: TRBJ2-1
CDR3 protein: CASSLNGGAYNEQFF
CDR3 DNA: TGTGCCAGCAGTTTGAACGGGGGCGCCTACAATGAGCAGTTCTTC

V gene: TRBV30
CDR3 length: 13
clone size: few
D gene: TRBD2
J gene: TRBJ2-5
CDR3 protein: CAWSVKAGKTQYF
CDR3 DNA: TGTGCCTGGAGTGTAAAAGCGGGGAAGACCCAGTACTTC

V gene: TRBV25-1
CDR3 length: 18
clone size: few
D gene: TRBD1
J gene: TRBJ2-6
CDR3 protein: CASSDGRDRGSGANVLTF
CDR3 DNA: TGTGCCAGCAGTGACGGTAGAGACAGGGGTTCTGGGGCCAACGTCCTGACTTTC

V gene: TRBV4-1
CDR3 length: 17
clone size: .
D gene: TRBD2
J gene: TRBJ2-1
CDR3 protein: CASSQASTSGGANEQFF
CDR3 DNA: TGCGCCAGCAGCCAAGCCTCAACTAGCGGGGGGGCCAATGAGCAGTTCTTC

V gene: TRBV18
CDR3 length: 15
clone size: .
D gene: .
J gene: TRBJ2-2
CDR3 protein: CASSPEGWNTGELFF
CDR3 DNA: TGTGCCAGCTCACCAGAGGGGTGGAACACCGGGGAGCTGTTTTTT

V gene: TRBV5-5
CDR3 length: 16
clone size: few
D gene: TRBD2
J gene: TRBJ2-3
CDR3 protein: CASSLDVGGGGDTQYF
CDR3 DNA: TGTGCCAGCAGCTTGGATGTCGGCGGGGGTGGAGATACGCAGTATTTT

V gene: TRBV2
CDR3 length: 13
clone size: .
D gene: .
J gene: TRBJ2-7
CDR3 protein: CASHPDRAYEQYF
CDR3 DNA: TGTGCCAGCCATCCCGACCGGGCCTACGAGCAGTACTTC

V gene: TRBV29-1
CDR3 length: 11
clone size: .
D gene: .
J gene: TRBJ1-1
CDR3 protein: CSGTVNTEAFF
CDR3 DNA: TGCAGCGGTACAGTGAACACTGAAGCTTTCTTT

V gene: TRBV29-1
CDR3 length: 14
clone size: .
D gene: TRBD2
J gene: TRBJ2-2
CDR3 protein: CSVSSSGHTGELFF
CDR3 DNA: TGCAGCGTCTCTTCTAGCGGGCACACCGGGGAGCTGTTTTTT

V gene: TRBV5-1
CDR3 length: 15
clone size: few
D gene: TRBD1
J gene: TRBJ1-6
CDR3 protein: CASRSPGDSSSPLHF
CDR3 DNA: TGCGCCAGCAGATCGCCCGGGGACAGTTCTTCACCCCTCCACTTT

V gene: TRBV9
CDR3 length: 15
clone size: once
D gene: TRBD1
J gene: TRBJ1-6
CDR3 protein: CASSATGTVLGPLHF
CDR3 DNA: TGTGCCAGCAGCGCTACCGGGACAGTCCTCGGTCCCCTCCACTTT

V gene: TRBV18
CDR3 length: 14
clone size: .
D gene: .
J gene: TRBJ1-4
CDR3 protein: CASSPARVGEKLFF
CDR3 DNA: TGTGCCAGCTCACCGGCCAGGGTAGGGGAAAAACTGTTTTTT

V gene: TRBV5-1
CDR3 length: 16
clone size: .
D gene: .
J gene: TRBJ2-4
CDR3 protein: CASSHRQDSAKNIQYF
CDR3 DNA: TGCGCCAGCAGCCATCGACAGGACTCAGCCAAAAACATTCAGTACTTC

V gene: TRBV6-5
CDR3 length: 13
clone size: .
D gene: .
J gene: TRBJ2-2
CDR3 protein: CASRETMPGELFF
CDR3 DNA: TGTGCCAGCAGGGAGACCATGCCCGGGGAGCTGTTTTTT

V gene: TRBV30
CDR3 length: 13
clone size: .
D gene: .
J gene: TRBJ1-2
CDR3 protein: CAWSVAQFYGYTF
CDR3 DNA: TGTGCCTGGAGTGTAGCACAGTTCTATGGCTACACCTTC

V gene: TRBV5-6
CDR3 length: 15
clone size: .
D gene: TRBD1
J gene: TRBJ2-5
CDR3 protein: CASSFAGGLVETQYF
CDR3 DNA: TGTGCCAGCAGCTTTGCAGGGGGCCTAGTGGAGACCCAGTACTTC

V gene: TRBV7-2
CDR3 length: 15
clone size: few
D gene: .
J gene: TRBJ2-2
CDR3 protein: CASSPRPANTGELFF
CDR3 DNA: TGTGCCAGCAGCCCCCGGCCGGCCAACACCGGGGAGCTGTTTTTT

V gene: TRBV7-2
CDR3 length: 12
clone size: few
D gene: .
J gene: TRBJ2-3
CDR3 protein: CASGGWADTQYF
CDR3 DNA: TGTGCCAGTGGGGGATGGGCAGATACGCAGTATTTT

V gene: TRBV5-4
CDR3 length: 16
clone size: .
D gene: TRBD1
J gene: TRBJ1-2
CDR3 protein: CASSLGGGQGGYGYTF
CDR3 DNA: TGTGCCAGCAGCTTAGGCGGGGGACAGGGCGGCTATGGCTACACCTTC

V gene: TRBV2
CDR3 length: 14
clone size: .
D gene: .
J gene: TRBJ1-2
CDR3 protein: CASRIAETGYGYTF
CDR3 DNA: TGTGCCAGCAGGATAGCGGAGACAGGATATGGCTACACCTTC

V gene: TRBV7-9
CDR3 length: 17
clone size: few
D gene: TRBD1
J gene: TRBJ1-2
CDR3 protein: CASSSTGPPKLNYGYTF
CDR3 DNA: TGTGCCAGCAGCTCGACAGGGCCACCCAAGCTTAACTATGGCTACACCTTC

V gene: TRBV19
CDR3 length: 15
clone size: .
D gene: .
J gene: TRBJ2-2
CDR3 protein: CASSIPLANTGELFF
CDR3 DNA: TGTGCCAGTAGTATTCCACTAGCGAACACCGGGGAGCTGTTTTTT

V gene: TRBV29-1
CDR3 length: 12
clone size: .
D gene: .
J gene: TRBJ2-3
CDR3 protein: CSVGAPTDTQYF
CDR3 DNA: TGCAGCGTTGGGGCCCCCACAGATACGCAGTATTTT

V gene: TRBV7-2
CDR3 length: 14
clone size: many
D gene: TRBD1
J gene: TRBJ1-4
CDR3 protein: CASSPDRGKQKLFF
CDR3 DNA: TGTGCCAGCAGCCCGGACAGGGGGAAACAAAAACTGTTTTTT

V gene: TRBV6-1
CDR3 length: 11
clone size: .
D gene: .
J gene: TRBJ1-1
CDR3 protein: CASSDYPEAFF
CDR3 DNA: TGTGCCAGCAGTGACTACCCCGAAGCTTTCTTT

V gene: TRBV19
CDR3 length: 13
clone size: .
D gene: .
J gene: TRBJ2-5
CDR3 protein: CASSVLDEETQYF
CDR3 DNA: TGTGCCAGTAGCGTCCTAGATGAAGAGACCCAGTACTTC